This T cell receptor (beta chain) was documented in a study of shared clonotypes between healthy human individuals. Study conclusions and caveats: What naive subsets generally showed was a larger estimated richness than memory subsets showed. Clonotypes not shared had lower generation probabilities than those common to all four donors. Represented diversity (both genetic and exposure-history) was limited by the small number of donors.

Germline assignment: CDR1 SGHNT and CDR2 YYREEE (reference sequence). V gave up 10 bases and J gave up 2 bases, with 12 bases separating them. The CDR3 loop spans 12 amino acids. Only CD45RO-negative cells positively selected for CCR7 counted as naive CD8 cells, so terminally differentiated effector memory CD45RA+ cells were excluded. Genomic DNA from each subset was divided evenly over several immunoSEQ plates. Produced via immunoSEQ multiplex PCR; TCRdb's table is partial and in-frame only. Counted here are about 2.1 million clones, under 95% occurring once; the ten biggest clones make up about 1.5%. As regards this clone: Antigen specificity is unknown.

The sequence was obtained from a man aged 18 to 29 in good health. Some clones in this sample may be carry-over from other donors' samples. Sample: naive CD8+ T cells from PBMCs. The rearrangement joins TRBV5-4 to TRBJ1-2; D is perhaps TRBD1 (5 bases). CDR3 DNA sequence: TGTGCCGCCGCGCGGGACAACTATGGCTACACCTTC. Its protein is CAAARDNYGYTF.